One TCR beta chain is described in this entry. Its antigen is currently unknown. The data originate from a study of blood T cells in healthy people across ages. For the second PCR, which ran for about 6 to 11 cycles, a sample-barcoded 5' primer and a J-beta primer mix were used. One entry per CDR3 protein, called by TCRdb with MiXCR from the 5' RACE reads. The table has over a million distinct CDR3 sequences, roughly 43% seen once. Germline V CDR1 and CDR2: SGDLS, YYNGEE. Trimming left V 3 bases short and J 5 bases short, with 11 bases between. This CDR3 is built from 13 residues. The study, taken as a whole, reports: It was the long-lived donors that had more naive CD4+ cells and higher diversity than aged donors. Diversity figures based on one million T cells were deemed too low. PBMCs that were unsorted prevented a conclusive naive versus antigen-experienced comparison. Age showed a roughly linear inverse relationship with TCR beta diversity per million T cells.

This TCR was recovered from a woman younger than 30 in good health. The chain is built from TRBV9 and TRBJ1-2; D unresolved. What was sequenced was blood. CDR3 DNA sequence: TGTGCCAGCAGCGCTCACCCTCTATATGGCTACACCTTC. Translation: CASSAHPLYGYTF. Variable domain in full (rest from reference TRBV9 and TRBJ1-2): DSGVTQTPKHLITATGQRVTLRCSPRSGDLSVYWYQQSLDQGLQFLIQYYNGEERAKGNILERFSAQQFPDLHSELNLSSLELGDSALYFCASSAHPLYGYTFGSGTRLTVV.